This TCR beta chain was profiled in a study of T cells in Graves' hyperthyroidism and ophthalmopathy (dated by TCRdb to the late 2010s). Broadly, across the study: Peripheral blood was sampled at the time of initial diagnosis, prior to any treatment. TCR V-J signatures able to tell the groups apart were searched for in a discovery cohort of 90 to 100 patients, of whom over 40 had Graves' ophthalmopathy and roughly 57 had stable Graves' hyperthyroidism. An independent validation cohort of around 19 hyperthyroidism patients and some 15 patients who later progressed to ophthalmopathy tested prospective prediction of ophthalmopathy. The 95 to 100 discovery patients were divided at random into training and test sets in a 7:3 ratio. In about 6 Graves' hyperthyroidism patients, the study also compared T-cell repertoires from thyroid tissue with T-cell repertoires from blood. After sampling, hyperthyroidism patients received methimazole starting at 30 mg daily, and ophthalmopathy patients received high-dose intravenous methylprednisolone. According to the paper, TCR Vbeta CDR3 sequencing was carried out on about 140 peripheral blood samples, which came from approximately 43 ophthalmopathy, under 80 hyperthyroidism and 17 progressor patients.

The CDR3 contains 14 residues, cysteine and phenylalanine counted. The DNA shown is the 42-base CDR3, in frame from base 1. Via the germline V gene, CDR1 is MNHEY and CDR2 SVGEGT. From V the trimming removes 6 bases and from J it removes 3 bases, while the gene matches leave 7 bases of the junction unaccounted for. The TCR beta CDR3 regions were amplified from RNA transcripts. The TCR CDR3 was subjected to a first round of RT-PCR using the HTBI primer set and the Qiagen OneStep RT-PCR kit. Libraries were constructed in a second round of multiplex PCR, after which size selection and purification were carried out. Sequencing of the libraries was done on an Illumina HiSeq2000 using paired-end 100 bp reads. As for the authors' bioinformatics: SOAPnuke was used to process the raw data, removing reads that contained adapters or uncalled bases, had a mean Phred below 15, or lacked an exact match to the constant primer or identifier. High-quality paired reads were merged using COPE v1.2.5, and each unique nucleotide sequence was defined as a clonotype. Clonotypes were aligned to IMGT TRBV, TRBD and TRBJ reference segments using MiTCR v1.1. The analysis was restricted to V-J combinations with a frequency above 0.0001, which together covered roughly 99% of the repertoires. The TCS score was defined as the ratio of F50 (clonal expansion) to E x V (chaos), calculated using BLOSUM62-based TCRdist between CDR3 peptides within each V-J. Welch's t-statistics and random forest reduced 500 to 650 V-J features to around 14, which were used in a naive Bayes classifier (R e1071). The similarity between thyroid and blood repertoires was quantified using the Morisita-Horn index. TCRdb passed the public sequencing reads through fastp at Q25 and MiXCR, retaining productive beta sequences. For every CDR3 protein sequence, its rows merge into one entry that carries the most common genes and DNA. The authors' filters were not applied to this entry. The sample table records hundreds of thousands of distinct CDR3 sequences; 14% to 15% of these occur just once. The ten largest clones represent about 3.9% of the sample.

There are a few counts of this clonotype. Its specific antigen is unknown. No base quality information exists; no much larger clone differs at one position. In the ophthalmopathy patients, disease was moderately to severely active, with a Clinical Activity Score of 3 or more, a NOSPECS grade of 4 or more, and a duration of less than 3 months. Exclusion was applied to patients with uncontrolled infections, other autoimmune diseases, pregnancy or lactation. Diagnoses were based on clinical symptoms, serum thyroxine and TRAb, thyroid ultrasound and orbital computed tomography. PBMCs were separated from 8 to 10 ml of fresh peripheral blood using Ficoll-Paque density gradient centrifugation. Trizol reagent was used to extract total RNA, and RNA quality was then checked on an Agilent 2100 Bioanalyzer. Study-level results and caveats: A model built on a 13 V-J signature distinguished ophthalmopathy from stable hyperthyroidism, reaching 85% to 90% sensitivity and 81.08% specificity in cross-validation and 80%/75% in testing. No statistical method was used to fix the sample size in advance, and group allocation was not hidden from the investigators. In validation, progression to ophthalmopathy was predicted by the model with around 70% sensitivity and approximately 78% specificity, a median of approximately 6.5 months before onset. Most expanded thyroid clonotypes (frequency above 0.001) were also detected in blood, a finding suggesting that blood repertoires may reflect thyroid immune responses.

Sequencing used blood. This receptor was obtained from a woman aged 40 to 49 with Graves' ophthalmopathy. The chain links TRBV6-2 or TRBV6-3 with TRBJ1-1, and 7 junction bases match TRBD1. This receptor has the CDR3 CASRHDRADTEAFF. The bases are TGTGCCAGCAGACACGACAGGGCGGACACTGAAGCTTTCTTT.